This T cell receptor (beta chain) stems from a study of T cell repertoires in ileal Crohn's disease (dated by TCRdb to about 2019). In terms of the full investigation: The median duration of disease was around 7.3 years, and at the time of surgery roughly 36% of patients were active smokers. Every patient underwent surgery because of a complication, which was stricturing disease in approximately 60% and penetrating disease in around 39%. Roughly half of the patients were given postoperative therapy, with 15 to 20 on anti-TNF agents and over 9 on thiopurines. TCR repertoire analysis was done in a few dozen Crohn's disease patients from a prospective multicentre cohort. The study was conducted in parallel with a multicentre cohort that was designed to identify predictors of early endoscopic recurrence following ileocolonic resection. Endoscopic postoperative recurrence was defined as a Rutgeerts score above i0. The study sequenced about 150 mucosal samples from a few dozen patients, taken at several locations on the surgical specimen and at postoperative endoscopy. The research as a whole found: Higher percentages of high-frequency clones at the time of surgery were linked to endoscopic recurrence, and every patient with clonality above 26.8% (18/57) had recurrence. Mucosal CD4 and CD8 T cells were sorted and sequenced only in a subgroup of patients, the size of which was not stated. More high-frequency clones were carried by sorted CD8 T cells than by CD4 T cells, suggesting that mucosal expansions were mainly CD8. Compared with non-smokers, patients who were active smokers at surgery showed a significantly higher proportion of clonal expansions (25.9% vs 17.9%, p=0.02).

Trimmed from V: 2 bases; trimmed from J: 0 bases; junction bases lacking a gene match: 1. The CDR3 has 15 amino acids, counting the end cysteine and phenylalanine. CDR3 DNA is the only sequence kept; it has 45 bases, read in frame from the first base. Based on the germline V gene, the CDR1 and CDR2 sequences are ENHRY and SYGVKD. This clone was observed a handful of times. The clone's antigen remains unknown. No much larger clone is present one base from it, and per-base qualities are unavailable. Adults with ileal or ileocolonic Crohn's disease and an indication for ileocolonic resection were eligible for inclusion. Whole ileal mucosal biopsies were stored frozen at -80°C before DNA extraction. Genomic DNA was extracted from frozen whole biopsies using a TRizol-based method and was quantified with a NanoDrop 2000 spectrophotometer. For commercial TCRB immunosequencing, about 500 nanograms of biopsy DNA were submitted for each sample. CDR3 regions were amplified from genomic DNA by Adaptive Biotechnology using a two-step, amplification bias-controlled multiplex PCR. Primers for every V and J gene segment were used in the first PCR, and barcodes and Illumina adapters were added in the second PCR. CDR3 libraries were sequenced using an Illumina instrument. Regarding the original processing steps: Analysis combined the vendor-provided pipelines with custom analysis of raw data in R/Bioconductor under R version 3.3.0. Clonality, which ranges from 0 to 1, was calculated as the inverse of the normalised Shannon entropy across all productive clones. High-frequency clones were defined as the share of the repertoire occupied by the top 100 clones, with only clones passing a 95% confidence test being retained. Overlap between samples was measured with the Morisita-Horn index, while repertoire diversity was measured with the Simpson index. TCRdb's version of the immuneACCESS table is confined to in-frame rearrangements and falls short of the full clone set. An unresolved V gene accounts for under half of the shortfall where checked; the remainder is of unknown origin. V, J and clone size reflect that table, while D and trimming were determined from the DNA. Counted in this sample were 15,000 or so clones; around 84% of them appeared once. The ten largest clones add up to 5.5% to 7.5% of the sample.

Sequencing was carried out using ileal tissue. The V gene is TRBV10-3 and the J gene is TRBJ2-7, and 10 junction bases match TRBD2. The TCR sequence derives from an adult with Crohn's disease. The sequenced DNA is TGTGCCATCAGTGAGCCTAGCGGGAGCTCCTACGAGCAGTACTTC. The translation is CAISEPSGSSYEQYF.